The rows below give T cell receptor beta chains drawn from one sample of a study of T cell responses to AZD1222 COVID-19 vaccine. Repertoires were generated with immunoSEQ multiplex PCR, while TCRdb's copy carries only in-frame clones and drops some. The repertoire holds 150,000 to 200,000 clones, about 92% seen once, with about 1% in the top ten. Sample: peripheral blood, taken on day 0 of AZD1222 vaccination. Receptors were obtained from an adult in good health. CDR3s include the opening cysteine and the closing phenylalanine or tryptophan. The D gene is left open where the match is weak. Some rows have no size entry. The others give once, few or many, or a class for an expanded clone.

j_gene: TRBJ2-7
v_gene: TRBV7-3
abundance: NA
d_gene: NA
len: 13
CDR3aa: CASSRDRNYEQYF
CDR3nt: TGTGCCAGCAGCCGAGACAGAAACTACGAGCAGTACTTC

j_gene: TRBJ1-2
v_gene: TRBV5-6
abundance: NA
d_gene: NA
len: 15
CDR3aa: CASSFAVSGVEGYTF
CDR3nt: TGTGCCAGCAGCTTTGCGGTTTCGGGGGTGGAAGGCTACACCTTC

j_gene: TRBJ1-1
v_gene: TRBV5-1
abundance: NA
d_gene: NA
len: 14
CDR3aa: CASSLGPGSTEAFF
CDR3nt: TGCGCCAGCAGCTTGGGACCGGGGAGTACTGAAGCTTTCTTT

j_gene: TRBJ1-1
v_gene: TRBV7-9
abundance: NA
d_gene: NA
len: 14
CDR3aa: CASSSTSGVPEAFF
CDR3nt: TGTGCCAGCAGCTCCACCTCAGGGGTCCCTGAAGCTTTCTTT

j_gene: TRBJ2-7
v_gene: TRBV5-1
abundance: NA
d_gene: NA
len: 15
CDR3aa: CASSLGDRWSYEQYF
CDR3nt: TGCGCCAGCAGCTTGGGGGACCGTTGGTCTTACGAGCAGTACTTC

j_gene: TRBJ1-2
v_gene: TRBV9
abundance: NA
d_gene: NA
len: 18
CDR3aa: CASSVDSGGTSLNYGYTF
CDR3nt: TGTGCCAGCAGCGTAGATTCGGGCGGAACCTCACTTAACTATGGCTACACCTTC

j_gene: TRBJ1-5
v_gene: TRBV7-8
abundance: NA
d_gene: NA
len: 14
CDR3aa: CASSFQGRNQPQHF
CDR3nt: TGTGCCAGCAGTTTCCAGGGCCGCAATCAGCCCCAGCATTTT

j_gene: TRBJ1-1
v_gene: TRBV5-8
abundance: NA
d_gene: NA
len: 15
CDR3aa: CASSLRRQMNTEAFF
CDR3nt: TGTGCCAGCAGCTTGCGAAGACAAATGAACACTGAAGCTTTCTTT

j_gene: TRBJ2-3
v_gene: TRBV6-2/TRBV6-3
abundance: NA
d_gene: NA
len: 15
CDR3aa: CASSYTQKSTDTQYF
CDR3nt: TGTGCCAGCAGTTACACGCAAAAGAGCACAGATACGCAGTATTTT

j_gene: TRBJ2-5
v_gene: TRBV27
abundance: NA
d_gene: NA
len: 13
CDR3aa: CASSTELGKTQYF
CDR3nt: TGTGCCAGCAGTACTGAGCTCGGGAAGACCCAGTACTTC

j_gene: TRBJ2-1
v_gene: TRBV7-5
abundance: once
d_gene: NA
len: 17
CDR3aa: CARSYEPGGKPIDEQFF
CDR3nt: TGTGCCAGAAGCTACGAACCAGGGGGCAAACCCATTGATGAGCAGTTCTTC

j_gene: TRBJ2-5
v_gene: TRBV2
abundance: NA
d_gene: NA
len: 14
CDR3aa: CASSEGWQVETQYF
CDR3nt: TGTGCCAGCAGTGAAGGTTGGCAGGTAGAGACCCAGTACTTC

j_gene: TRBJ2-7
v_gene: TRBV9
abundance: NA
d_gene: TRBD1
len: 16
CDR3aa: CASSPKRTGGWYEQYF
CDR3nt: TGTGCCAGCAGCCCAAAGAGGACAGGGGGTTGGTACGAGCAGTACTTC

j_gene: TRBJ2-6
v_gene: TRBV4-2
abundance: NA
d_gene: NA
len: 15
CDR3aa: CASSHGQTGANVLTF
CDR3nt: TGTGCCAGCAGCCATGGACAAACTGGGGCCAACGTCCTGACTTTC

j_gene: TRBJ1-1
v_gene: TRBV27
abundance: NA
d_gene: NA
len: 12
CDR3aa: CASRQGGTEAFF
CDR3nt: TGTGCCAGCAGACAGGGAGGGACTGAAGCTTTCTTT

j_gene: TRBJ1-5
v_gene: TRBV2
abundance: NA
d_gene: TRBD1
len: 15
CDR3aa: CASSGQGMGNQPQHF
CDR3nt: TGTGCCAGCAGTGGACAGGGTATGGGCAATCAGCCCCAGCATTTT

j_gene: TRBJ1-5
v_gene: TRBV6-5
abundance: once
d_gene: NA
len: 15
CDR3aa: CASMEIGQLNQPQHF
CDR3nt: TGTGCCAGCATGGAGATCGGACAGCTTAATCAGCCCCAGCATTTT

j_gene: TRBJ1-1
v_gene: TRBV20-1
abundance: NA
d_gene: NA
len: 11
CDR3aa: CSAREDTVAFF
CDR3nt: TGCAGTGCTAGAGAGGATACGGTAGCTTTCTTT

j_gene: TRBJ2-3
v_gene: TRBV6-2/TRBV6-3
abundance: few
d_gene: TRBD2
len: 15
CDR3aa: CASSSIAGETDTQYF
CDR3nt: TGTGCCAGCAGTTCAATAGCGGGGGAGACAGATACGCAGTATTTT

j_gene: TRBJ2-7
v_gene: TRBV6-5
abundance: NA
d_gene: NA
len: 15
CDR3aa: CASSVGWGAAYEQYF
CDR3nt: TGTGCCAGCAGCGTTGGCTGGGGAGCGGCCTACGAGCAGTACTTC

j_gene: TRBJ1-6
v_gene: TRBV7-6
abundance: NA
d_gene: NA
len: 18
CDR3aa: CASSLVILGRRVNSPLHF
CDR3nt: TGTGCCAGCAGCTTAGTTATTCTGGGGAGGAGAGTAAATTCACCCCTCCACTTT

j_gene: TRBJ2-1
v_gene: TRBV6-2/TRBV6-3
abundance: NA
d_gene: NA
len: 16
CDR3aa: CASSPPRRGSYNEQFF
CDR3nt: TGTGCCAGCAGTCCCCCCCGCCGGGGTTCCTACAATGAGCAGTTCTTC

j_gene: TRBJ2-5
v_gene: TRBV7-9
abundance: NA
d_gene: TRBD2
len: 17
CDR3aa: CASSLGLAGVGQETQYF
CDR3nt: TGTGCCAGCAGCTTGGGACTAGCGGGGGTAGGGCAAGAGACCCAGTACTTC

j_gene: TRBJ1-2
v_gene: TRBV6-5
abundance: NA
d_gene: NA
len: 14
CDR3aa: CASSYSGLSYGYTF
CDR3nt: TGTGCCAGCAGTTACTCAGGCCTGAGCTATGGCTACACCTTC

j_gene: TRBJ1-5
v_gene: TRBV12-3/TRBV12-4
abundance: NA
d_gene: NA
len: 12
CDR3aa: CASSLWNQPQHF
CDR3nt: TGTGCCAGCAGTTTGTGGAATCAGCCCCAGCATTTT

j_gene: TRBJ2-7
v_gene: TRBV7-2
abundance: NA
d_gene: NA
len: 16
CDR3aa: CASSLYGTDKAREQYF
CDR3nt: TGTGCCAGCAGCTTATACGGGACGGATAAGGCCAGGGAGCAGTACTTC

j_gene: TRBJ1-5
v_gene: TRBV27
abundance: once
d_gene: NA
len: 15
CDR3aa: CASSLTPDSNQPQHF
CDR3nt: TGTGCCAGCAGTTTAACGCCAGATAGCAATCAGCCCCAGCATTTT